This TCR beta chain comes out of a study of control samples from healthy donors and cancer patients. The CDR3 consists of 19 residues. V gave up 1 base and J gave up 2 bases, with 22 bases separating them. Germline V gives CDR1 LNHDA, CDR2 SQIVND (reference sequence). The data were produced by immunoSEQ multiplex PCR, yet TCRdb's version contains in-frame clones alone and is incomplete. This repertoire shows roughly 130,000 clones, 90% found once; its top ten account for 2% to 3%. The sequencing input was blood. This chain joins TRBV19 and TRBJ2-3, with D perhaps matching TRBD1 or TRBD2 (5 bases each). The receptor was derived from a man aged 18 to 30 in good health. The CDR3 here is CASSIVGTRKHLNTDTQYF. The DNA for the CDR3 is TGTGCCAGTAGTATAGTAGGGACCCGGAAGCACCTTAACACAGATACGCAGTATTTT.